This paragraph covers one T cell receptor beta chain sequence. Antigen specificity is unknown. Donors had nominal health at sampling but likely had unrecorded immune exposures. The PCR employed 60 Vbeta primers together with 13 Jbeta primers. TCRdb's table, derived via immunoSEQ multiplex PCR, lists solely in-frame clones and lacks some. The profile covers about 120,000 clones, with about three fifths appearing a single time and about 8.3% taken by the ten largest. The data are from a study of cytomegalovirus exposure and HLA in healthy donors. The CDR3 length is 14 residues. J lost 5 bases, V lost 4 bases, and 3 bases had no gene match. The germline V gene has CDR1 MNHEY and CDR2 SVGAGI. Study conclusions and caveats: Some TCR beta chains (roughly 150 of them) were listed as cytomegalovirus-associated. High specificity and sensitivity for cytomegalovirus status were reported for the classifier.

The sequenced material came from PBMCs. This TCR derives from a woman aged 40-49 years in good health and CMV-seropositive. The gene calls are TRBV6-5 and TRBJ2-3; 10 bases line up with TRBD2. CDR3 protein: CASSSLAGLDTQYF. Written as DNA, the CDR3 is TGTGCCAGCAGTTCACTAGCGGGGTTAGATACGCAGTATTTT.